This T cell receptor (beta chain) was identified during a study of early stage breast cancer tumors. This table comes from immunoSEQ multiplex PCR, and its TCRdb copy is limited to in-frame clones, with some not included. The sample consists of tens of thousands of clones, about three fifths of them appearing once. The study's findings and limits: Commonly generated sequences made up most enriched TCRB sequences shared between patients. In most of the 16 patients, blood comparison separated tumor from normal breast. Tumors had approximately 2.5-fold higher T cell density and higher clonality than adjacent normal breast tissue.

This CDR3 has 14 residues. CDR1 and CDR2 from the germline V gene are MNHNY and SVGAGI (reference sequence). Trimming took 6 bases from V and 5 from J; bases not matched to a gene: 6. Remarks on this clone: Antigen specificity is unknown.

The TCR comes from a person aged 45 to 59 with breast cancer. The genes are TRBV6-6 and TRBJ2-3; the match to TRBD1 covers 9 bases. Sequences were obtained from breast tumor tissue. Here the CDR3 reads CASRPTGGGDTQYF. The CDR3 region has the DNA TGTGCCAGCAGGCCGACAGGGGGAGGAGATACGCAGTATTTT.